This TCR beta chain is drawn from a study of response to subunit inactivated influenza vaccine. Germline V gene sequence: CDR1 SNHLY, CDR2 FYNNEI. Deletions cut 3 bases from V and 3 bases from J, with 12 bases between. This CDR3 region has 14 residues. With respect to this clonotype: Its cognate antigen is unknown.

Study outcomes and limitations: It was the authors' suggestion that each seasonal influenza vaccination recruits few new T cells.

TCRdb independently ran MiXCR on the RT-PCR reads; one entry per CDR3 protein. The repertoire holds hundreds of thousands of distinct CDR3 sequences, with less than 20% as singletons. The specimen was PBMCs from blood, collected 5 days after vaccination. The chain employs TRBV2 and TRBJ2-7; D is undetermined. The sequence was collected from a man aged 50-59 years who received an inactivated influenza vaccine. The CDR3 sequence: CASSDPPISYEQYF. For the CDR3, the DNA is TGTGCCAGCAGTGACCCGCCGATCAGCTACGAGCAGTACTTC.